The 27 T cell receptor beta chains listed next were all sequenced from one sample in a study of blood T cell repertoires in COVID-19. Libraries were prepared by immunoSEQ multiplex PCR; TCRdb keeps only in-frame clonotypes and omits some of them. The top ten clones hold just over 8.5% of a sample with 150,000 to 200,000 clones, about 80% of them seen once. Sequenced: peripheral blood. The receptors originated from a woman in her forties or fifties with active or convalescent COVID-19.

The rearrangement joins TRBV11-2 to TRBJ2-2, with 7 positions matching TRBD2. The trim removed 6 bases at V and 4 bases at J, leaving 14 bases unmatched. Germline assignment: CDR1 SGHAT and CDR2 FQNNGV. CDR3 length equals 17 residues. The CDR3 is CASSPRVAGESTGELFF. The CDR3 DNA follows: TGTGCCAGCAGTCCAAGGGTGGCGGGAGAGAGCACCGGGGAGCTGTTTTTT.

In this sample, this clone turned up a few times. The V and J genes are TRBV4-1 and TRBJ2-2; D gene ambiguous. Germline CDR1 and CDR2: MGHRA and YSYEKL. Trimming stripped 0 bases from V and 1 base from J, with 6 bases between. This CDR3 is built from 15 residues. The CDR3 coding sequence is TGCGCCAGCAGCCAAGATAGGAGGAACACCGGGGAGCTGTTTTTT. It codes for CASSQDRRNTGELFF.

CDR3 nucleotide sequence: TGTGCCAGCAGTTTAATCAGTACAGGGGGCAGCCATGGCTACACCTTC. Translation gives CASSLISTGGSHGYTF. The chain joins TRBV28 to TRBJ1-2; 9 nucleotides line up with TRBD1. J gave up 6 bases and V 2 bases, and 10 bases lay outside the gene matches. This CDR3 has 16 amino acids. CDR1 MDHEN and CDR2 SYDVKM come from the germline V gene.

The chain carries TRBV7-6 and TRBJ1-6, with D unresolved. Germline-derived CDR1 and CDR2 are SGHVS and FNYEAQ. This CDR3 region has 16 residues. V gave up 6 bases and J gave up 0 bases, with 12 bases separating them. The CDR3 DNA reads as TGTGCCAGCAGACACCACAGAAGCTCCTATAATTCACCCCTCCACTTT. It yields the protein CASRHHRSSYNSPLHF.

The chain joins TRBV7-2 to TRBJ1-5; perhaps TRBD1 as D (6 bases). Germline assignment: CDR1 SGHTA and CDR2 FQGNSA. There are 15 residues in the CDR3. V dropped 5 bases and J dropped 6 bases, with 17 bases sitting between them. CDR3 residues: CASSPYDQGIQPQHF. Here the CDR3 DNA reads TGTGCCAGCAGCCCCTACGACCAGGGGATTCAGCCCCAGCATTTT.

The chain is built from TRBV9 and TRBJ1-4; unclear D gene. The germline V and J ends were trimmed by 3 bases and 8 bases, with 8 bases remaining between them. The CDR3 totals 12 residues. CDR1 and CDR2 from the germline V gene are SGDLS and YYNGEE. Here the CDR3 reads CASSGYREKLFF. DNA of the CDR3: TGTGCCAGCAGCGGTTACAGAGAAAAACTGTTTTTT. Looking up the rest from reference TRBV9 and TRBJ1-4 gives the full variable domain: DSGVTQTPKHLITATGQRVTLRCSPRSGDLSVYWYQQSLDQGLQFLIQYYNGEERAKGNILERFSAQQFPDLHSELNLSSLELGDSALYFCASSGYREKLFFGSGTQLSVL.

The chain employs TRBV4-2 and TRBJ2-1, with 8 bases lining up with TRBD1. V lost 1 base and J lost 4; bases outside the gene matches: 12. Germline CDR1 reads LGHNA; CDR2 reads YNFKEQ. The CDR3 extends over 18 amino acids. The CDR3 DNA reads TGTGCCAGCAGCCAAGGCCCCCGACAGGGGTGGCTTTACAATGAGCAGTTCTTC. Protein sequence: CASSQGPRQGWLYNEQFF.

V usage is TRBV6-5 and J usage is TRBJ2-7; 8 bases match TRBD2. The CDR3 totals 15 residues. Trimming at V came to 6 bases and at J to 1 base, leaving 8 bases not matched to a gene. The germline CDR1 and CDR2 sequences are MNHEY and SVGAGI. CDR3 sequence (DNA): TGTGCCAGCAGCCTGAGCCCTAGCGGGTCCTACGAGCAGTACTTC. Translated: CASSLSPSGSYEQYF.

V is TRBV19 and J is TRBJ1-3; D gene ambiguous. The CDR3 totals 13 residues. CDR1 is LNHDA, CDR2 SQIVND, per germline (reference sequence). The CDR3 protein is CAAEDYSGNTIYF. In DNA form, the CDR3 reads TGTGCGGCGGAGGACTACTCTGGAAACACCATATATTTT.

The V call is TRBV7-3, the J call TRBJ2-1; 12 positions agree with TRBD2. The trim removed 4 bases at V and 8 bases at J, leaving 9 bases unmatched. Germline CDR1 SGHTA, CDR2 FQGTGA. The length of the CDR3 is 16 residues. The CDR3 DNA reads TGTGCCAGCAGCTCGATCTCTAGCGGGAGGGAGGATGAGCAGTTCTTC. This codes for CASSSISSGREDEQFF.

The chain has TRBV7-2 and TRBJ1-4; the match to TRBD1 covers 7 bases. V lost 5 bases, J lost 4 bases, and 10 bases stayed unmatched. CDR3 length: 16 amino acids. Germline CDR1 reads SGHTA; CDR2 reads FQGNSA. CDR3 region: CASSTPTGTLNEKLFF. CDR3 bases: TGTGCCAGCAGCACCCCGACAGGGACCCTTAATGAAAAACTGTTTTTT.

The V gene is TRBV7-2, the J gene TRBJ1-1, with D unclear. CDR1 SGHTA and CDR2 FQGNSA come from the germline V gene. The CDR3 runs to 12 residues. Trimming took off 5 bases at V and 4 bases at J, with 8 bases between the two ends. The DNA of the CDR3 is TGTGCCAGCAGCCGGGTGGGCACTGAAGCTTTCTTT. Amino acids: CASSRVGTEAFF.

This clone was recorded a few times. The genes are TRBV7-2 and TRBJ1-1; D remains unclear. There are 15 residues in the CDR3. Germline CDR1 SGHTA, CDR2 FQGNSA. Trimming cost V 4 bases and J 0 bases, with 12 bases left between them. CDR3 bases: TGTGCCAGCAGCTACTGGACTGTTATGAACACTGAAGCTTTCTTT. Translation gives CASSYWTVMNTEAFF.

The V and J genes are TRBV28 and TRBJ1-2, with D tentatively TRBD1 (6 bases). Germline V lookup: CDR1 MDHEN, CDR2 SYDVKM. The CDR3 totals 12 residues. The V end was cut by 5 bases, the J end by 8 bases, with 12 bases between. The CDR3 region is CASSGGARGYTF. The DNA for the CDR3 is TGTGCCAGCAGTGGGGGGGCGCGGGGCTACACCTTC.

The J gene is TRBJ1-4, the V gene TRBV3-1 (or the pseudogene TRBV3-2); D remains unclear. Germline values: CDR1 LGHDT, CDR2 YNNKEL (reference sequence). This CDR3 spans 12 amino acids. Trimming removed 3 bases from V and 10 bases from J, with 9 bases in between. CDR3 sequence reads: CASSHWEGKLFF. The CDR3 region has the DNA TGTGCCAGCAGCCACTGGGAGGGAAAACTGTTTTTT.

This rearrangement joins TRBV3-1 (or the pseudogene TRBV3-2) to TRBJ2-6; 15 nucleotides align to TRBD2. This CDR3 contains 18 residues. Per germline, CDR1 LGHDT and CDR2 YNNKEL (reference sequence). The trim removed 3 bases at V and 4 bases at J, leaving 4 bases unmatched. In DNA, the CDR3 is TGTGCCAGCAGCCATTGGACTAGCGGGAGGGCAGGGGCCAACGTCCTGACTTTC. The encoded protein is CASSHWTSGRAGANVLTF.

This rearrangement joins TRBV4-3 to TRBJ1-6; D unresolved. The CDR3 is made up of 13 amino acids. The V end lost 2 bases, the J end lost 8 bases, and 7 bases lay between the germline ends. Germline V gives CDR1 LGHNA, CDR2 YSLEER. DNA of the CDR3: TGCGCCAGCAGCCAATCGGACTATTCACCCCTCCACTTT. It codes for CASSQSDYSPLHF.

V is TRBV3-1 (or the pseudogene TRBV3-2) and J is TRBJ2-5, with 7 bases lining up with TRBD1. Germline V gene data show CDR1 as LGHDT and CDR2 as YNNKEL (reference sequence). The CDR3 is made up of 15 amino acids. V was pared by 5 bases and J by 6 bases, with 12 bases of the junction left unmatched. The CDR3 DNA is TGTGCCAGCAGCACCGATCCAGGGGGTAGTAAGACCCAGTACTTC. It yields the protein CASSTDPGGSKTQYF.

Only a few counts were recorded for this clone. The chain combines TRBV28 with TRBJ1-1, with D maybe TRBD1 (6 bases). The CDR3 length is 15 residues. Germline-derived CDR1 and CDR2 are MDHEN and SYDVKM. V was shortened by 5 bases and J by 6 bases, with 19 bases between the two germline ends. As DNA, the CDR3 is TGTGCCAGCAGTCCCCGGGGGGGGGCGATCCCTGAAGCTTTCTTT. Amino acids: CASSPRGGAIPEAFF.

There are a few counts of this clone. V and J are TRBV4-3 and TRBJ2-7, with D unclear. Germline-derived CDR1 and CDR2 are LGHNA and YSLEER. This CDR3 is 14 amino acids long. V was shortened by 0 bases and J by 0 bases, with 6 bases between the two germline ends. This chain's CDR3 is CASSQDGNSYEQYF. CDR3 nucleotides: TGCGCCAGCAGCCAAGATGGCAACTCCTACGAGCAGTACTTC.

The rearrangement joins TRBV25-1 to TRBJ1-2, with a possible D match to TRBD1 (5 bases). The V and J ends lost 4 bases and 4 bases respectively, with 10 bases between them. CDR3 length equals 13 residues. The germline V gene has CDR1 MGHDK and CDR2 SYGVNS. For the CDR3, the DNA is TGTGCCAGCAGTGCGACAGTGCGCTATGGCTACACCTTC. Residues: CASSATVRYGYTF.

CDR3 DNA: TGTGCCAGCAGCGTTTTAGCGGGAGAGGGGACTGAAGCTTTCTTT. This codes for CASSVLAGEGTEAFF. The chain is built from TRBV9 and TRBJ1-1, with D tentatively TRBD1 (5 bases). V lost 2 bases and J lost 5, with 16 bases in between. CDR1 and CDR2 from the germline V gene are SGDLS and YYNGEE. The CDR3 extends over 15 amino acids.

The genes are TRBV7-3 and TRBJ1-5, with no clear D. V was clipped by 2 bases and J by 2 bases, with 4 bases between them. Germline-derived CDR1 and CDR2 are SGHTA and FQGTGA. This CDR3 has 13 amino acids. The CDR3 sequence: CASSLRGNQPQHF. The CDR3 region has the DNA TGTGCCAGCAGCTTACGGGGCAATCAGCCCCAGCATTTT.

This clone was detected many times. The gene calls are TRBV21-1 and TRBJ1-3; TRBD1 is taken as the D call from the table, unchecked against the DNA. TRBV21-1 is marked as a pseudogene. The CDR3 spans 14 residues. In DNA, the CDR3 is TGTGCCAGCAGCAGGCAGGGGGGCGGAAACACCATATATTTT. Translated, it gives CASSRQGGGNTIYF.

The J gene is TRBJ1-5, the V gene TRBV12-3 or TRBV12-4, with a possible D match to TRBD1 (5 bases). This CDR3 contains 13 residues. Between the trimmed V and J ends, which lost 3 bases and 8 bases, there was a span of 11 bases. The CDR3, as DNA: TGTGCCAGCAGTTTCGGGGGGATTAAGCCCCAGCATTTT. Protein product: CASSFGGIKPQHF.

The chain has TRBV19 and TRBJ1-1; D possibly corresponds to TRBD1 (5 bases). The CDR3 covers 13 residues. The ends were cut back, 5 bases at V and 6 bases at J, with 13 bases in the middle. In germline, CDR1 is LNHDA, CDR2 SQIVND (reference sequence). This CDR3 is CASSGMGGSEAFF. The CDR3 region has the DNA TGTGCCAGTAGTGGAATGGGGGGGTCTGAAGCTTTCTTT.

The rearrangement uses TRBV10-3 and TRBJ1-4; a possible D gene is TRBD1 (5 bases). The CDR3 has 13 amino acids. Trimming removed 4 bases from V and 2 bases from J, with 5 bases in between. Per the germline V gene, CDR1 is ENHRY and CDR2 is SYGVKD. CDR3 region: CAISAGTNEKLFF. As DNA, the CDR3 is TGTGCCATCAGTGCAGGGACTAATGAAAAACTGTTTTTT.